This TCR beta chain stems from a study of T cells after somatic rescue of genetic block. Clones were sequenced by immunoSEQ multiplex PCR, and TCRdb holds only the in-frame ones, with some missing. This table has more than 9,500 clones, less than 80% appearing once. Trimming shortened V by 5 bases and J by 0 bases, and 19 bases separated the two germline ends. Germline CDR1 reads SGHTA; CDR2 reads FQGNSA. The length of the CDR3 is 17 residues. The gene calls are TRBV7-2 and TRBJ1-1; no clear D. The TCR originated in a boy aged 5-17 years. The sample was peripheral blood mononuclear cells (PBMCs). This CDR3 is CASSLGLLLAMNTEAFF. CDR3 coding DNA: TGTGCCAGCAGCCTCGGTCTGTTACTTGCTATGAACACTGAAGCTTTCTTT.